Sequencing of this T cell receptor (beta chain) was carried out in a study of blood T cell repertoires in COVID-19 (dated by TCRdb to 2019 to 2021). For context, the study as a whole: The collaborator samples originated in the United States, Italy and Spain and spanned the acute and convalescent phases of COVID-19. Samples were obtained from the ongoing ImmuneRACE study (first 160 participants) and from 1,254 subjects provided by 6 global collaborators. Where available, HLA class I and class II types were taken from metadata supplied by the sample provider and were not determined by assay-based typing. The repertoires were made available in a free public database intended to serve as a resource for research on the immune response to SARS-CoV-2. Subjects who had been exposed to COVID-19, were actively infected with it, or had recovered from it provided the deeply sampled blood TCRbeta repertoires that made up the dataset. The material from the prospective study consisted of cDNA or gDNA derived from T cells, B-cell-depleted T cells, or PBMCs. Sample metadata almost always included a de-identified subject ID, COVID-19 status, age in years and sex.

The full study reports these points: How much clinical and demographic metadata was included differed by source and by participant, and the metadata was provided uncurated.

TCRbeta CDR3 regions were amplified from genomic DNA using the immunoSEQ Assay, a bias-controlled multiplex PCR. In the paper's pipeline: Within the assay, amplification of reference gene primers was used to estimate how many nucleated cells each sample contained. To quantify the absolute abundance of each unique TCRbeta CDR3 rearrangement, sequence reads were collapsed and filtered. For each sample, productive Simpson clonality was calculated as the square root of Simpson's diversity index across productive rearrangements. In its TCRdb copy, this immuneACCESS table keeps in-frame sequences only and misses some clones. Where compared with another copy, unresolved V genes explain less than half of these, and the others have no known cause. That table furnishes V, J and clone size, whereas the DNA furnished D and trimming. This sample comprises hundreds of thousands of clones, 88% of them detected only once. Around an eighth of the sample belongs to the ten largest clones.

At one collaborating source in Seattle, patients were enrolled during active infection and were followed longitudinally through the course of disease. Collaborating institutions collected whole blood in K2EDTA tubes following their own protocols. For TCRbeta analysis, collaborators shipped samples in one of three forms: frozen whole blood, isolated PBMCs, or DNA extracted from either of those sample types. Compared with germline, V lacks 5 bases and J lacks 5 bases; bases without a gene match: 6. The CDR3 runs 14 residues from the cysteine to the phenylalanine. Of all the DNA, just the CDR3 is kept, 42 bases in frame from base 1. CDR1 and CDR2 are read off the germline V gene as SGHTA and FQGNSA. This clone has a handful of counts. What this receptor recognizes is not known. Base qualities are not recorded, but no much larger clone differs from it by a single base.

The material sequenced was peripheral blood. The receptor was derived from a woman aged 45 to 65 with COVID-19, enrolled during active disease. The rearrangement combines TRBV7-2 with TRBJ2-3; TRBD2 agrees with 8 junctional bases. The nucleotide sequence is given as TGTGCCAGCAGCGTGGGACTAGACGTAGATACGCAGTATTTT. Its coded protein is CASSVGLDVDTQYF.